The next 30 T cell receptor beta chains were all read from a single sample in a study of identical twins. TCRdb reanalysed the 5' RACE reads using MiXCR and keeps one entry per CDR3 protein. Of 500,000 to 600,000 distinct CDR3 sequences listed, 20% to 25% are singletons. These data were likewise used in another study, on T cells expressing NK-cell markers.

The sequenced sample consisted of CD4+ T cells sorted from blood. The receptors originated from a woman in her late teens or twenties in good health.

This clonotype was counted between two and nine times. The chain is built from TRBV20-1 and TRBJ2-7, with D maybe TRBD1 (5 bases). The CDR3 has 14 residues. Germline V lookup: CDR1 DFQATT, CDR2 SNEGSKA (reference sequence). The V gene lost 3 bases and the J gene lost 1 base, with 13 bases spanning the gap. CDR3 region: CSARDTGLSYEQYF. As DNA, the CDR3 is TGCAGTGCTAGGGACACTGGCCTTTCCTACGAGCAGTACTTC.

This clonotype was recorded a few times. V is TRBV20-1 and J is TRBJ1-6; D is unclear. Germline values: CDR1 DFQATT, CDR2 SNEGSKA (reference sequence). V lost 0 bases and J 6 bases, leaving 6 bases between the germline ends. The CDR3 contains 13 residues. The CDR3 is CSARETANSPLHF. The CDR3 DNA is TGCAGTGCTAGAGAGACGGCTAATTCACCCCTCCACTTT.

The chain links TRBV12-3 or TRBV12-4 to TRBJ2-1; 11 bases are a match to TRBD2. The J segment lost 5 bases and the V segment lost 5 bases, leaving 2 bases of the junction unmatched. The CDR3 sequence is 14 residues long. CDR3 sequence reads: CASSRLAGNNEQFF. The CDR3 DNA is TGTGCCAGCAGTCGACTAGCGGGGAACAATGAGCAGTTCTTC.

The CDR3 nucleotides read TGCAGTGCTAGAACACCGGGACTTCGGGGGGAGACCCAGTACTTC. Its protein product is CSARTPGLRGETQYF. V usage is TRBV20-1 and J usage is TRBJ2-5; D might be TRBD2 (6 bases). V dropped 2 bases and J dropped 5 bases, with 18 bases sitting between them. CDR1 is DFQATT and CDR2 is SNEGSKA in the germline V gene (reference sequence). This CDR3 contains 15 residues.

The rearrangement joins TRBV20-1 to TRBJ1-2; 8 positions match TRBD1. The CDR3 contains 11 residues. Per the germline V gene, CDR1 is DFQATT and CDR2 is SNEGSKA (reference sequence). V trimming: 5 bases; J trimming: 6 bases; junction bases outside the gene matches: 2. CDR3 bases: TGCAGTGCTGAGGACAGGGATGGCTACACCTTC. As protein: CSAEDRDGYTF.

This chain uses TRBV20-1 with TRBJ2-5; perhaps TRBD1 as D (6 bases). The CDR3 is 13 amino acids. The V and J ends lost 6 bases and 5 bases respectively, with 16 bases between them. Looked up from germline, CDR1 is DFQATT and CDR2 is SNEGSKA (reference sequence). CDR3 DNA: TGCAGTGCCCCTGACAGGCGGAAGGAGACCCAGTACTTC. Translated, it gives CSAPDRRKETQYF.

This clonotype showed up just a few times. The chain employs TRBV20-1 and TRBJ2-1; 9 nucleotides agree with TRBD2. This CDR3 has 16 amino acids. V was pared by 6 bases and J by 8 bases, with 17 bases of the junction left unmatched. CDR1 is DFQATT and CDR2 is SNEGSKA in the germline V gene (reference sequence). Written as DNA, the CDR3 is TGCAGTGCCCTCGGGCTCGCGGGAGGGCGGGTCGATGAGCAGTTCTTC. It specifies CSALGLAGGRVDEQFF.

The chain joins TRBV2 to TRBJ2-1, with a weak D call TRBD2 (5 bases). CDR1 and CDR2 (germline): SNHLY, FYNNEI. V lost 6 bases, J lost 2 bases, and 14 bases lay in between. This CDR3 has 15 residues. The CDR3 region is CASRGFRGAYNEQFF. In nucleotides, the CDR3 is TGTGCCAGCAGAGGCTTTCGGGGAGCCTACAATGAGCAGTTCTTC.

This clonotype was seen only a few times. This chain links TRBV20-1 with TRBJ1-1; D may be TRBD1 (5 bases). Germline V CDR1 and CDR2: DFQATT, SNEGSKA (reference sequence). The CDR3 covers 12 residues. Trimming removed 6 bases at V and 6 bases at J, with 14 bases between. Here the CDR3 DNA reads TGCAGTGCCCGAGGACAACCTTCTGAAGCTTTCTTT. Translated: CSARGQPSEAFF.

J is TRBJ2-1 and V is TRBV27; a possible D gene is TRBD2 (5 bases). Trimming left V 8 bases short and J 2 bases short, with 22 bases between. CDR3 length: 17 amino acids. CDR1 and CDR2 (germline): MNHEY, SMNVEV (reference sequence). The CDR3 spells CASVERLPHRAYNEQFF. The CDR3 nucleotides read TGTGCCAGCGTAGAGAGACTACCGCATAGAGCCTACAATGAGCAGTTCTTC.

This clonotype showed up just a few times. The chain employs TRBV29-1 and TRBJ2-1, with D perhaps matching TRBD1 or TRBD2 (6 bases each). Looked up from germline, CDR1 is SQVTM and CDR2 is ANQGSEA. The CDR3 length is 16 residues. Trimming stripped 0 bases from V and 1 base from J, with 13 bases between. The CDR3 loop is CSVEEGGGGSYNEQFF. In DNA, the CDR3 is TGCAGCGTTGAAGAAGGTGGAGGGGGTTCCTACAATGAGCAGTTCTTC.

This clonotype showed up just a few times. The chain recombines TRBV5-1 with TRBJ2-1; D possibly uses TRBD1 or TRBD2 (5 bases each). Germline V gene data show CDR1 as SGHRS and CDR2 as YFSETQ. Deletions cut 4 bases from V and 0 bases from J, with 17 bases between. CDR3 length equals 17 residues. The CDR3 spells CASSLGTDRYSYNEQFF. The CDR3 DNA reads as TGCGCCAGCAGCCTAGGGACCGATCGATACTCCTACAATGAGCAGTTCTTC.

The J gene is TRBJ1-2, the V gene TRBV3-1; D is unresolved. V gave up 1 base and J gave up 4 bases, with 7 bases separating them. This CDR3 has 13 residues. Germline-derived CDR1 and CDR2 are LGHDT and YNNKEL (reference sequence). The CDR3 is CASSQVVGYGYTF. The CDR3 DNA reads as TGTGCCAGCAGCCAAGTCGTCGGCTATGGCTACACCTTC. Using reference TRBV3-1 and TRBJ1-2 for the parts outside the CDR3, the full variable domain is DTAVSQTPKYLVTQMGNDKSIKCEQNLGHDTMYWYKQDSKKFLKIMFSYNNKELIINETVPNRFSPKSPDKAHLNLHINSLELGDSAVYFCASSQVVGYGYTFGSGTRLTVV.

The J gene is TRBJ2-1, the V gene TRBV20-1; D might be TRBD1 (5 bases). Germline values: CDR1 DFQATT, CDR2 SNEGSKA (reference sequence). The CDR3 is 13 amino acids. Trimming stripped 2 bases from V and 9 bases from J, with 14 bases between. The CDR3 loop reads CSARSTAQGEQFF. The CDR3 region has the DNA TGCAGTGCTAGAAGCACCGCCCAGGGTGAGCAGTTCTTC.

V gene TRBV11-3 combines with J gene TRBJ2-5; D assignment may be TRBD1 or TRBD2 (5 bases each). The CDR3 runs to 15 residues. Germline V lookup: CDR1 SGHNT, CDR2 YENEEA. V was shortened by 5 bases and J by 0 bases, with 13 bases between the two germline ends. The CDR3 bases are TGTGCCAGCAGCCGGGACCTCTCGTACCAAGAGACCCAGTACTTC. Translating gives CASSRDLSYQETQYF.

This clonotype was found a few times. The chain recombines TRBV20-1 with TRBJ1-4, with a weak D call TRBD1 (5 bases). The V end lost 8 bases, the J end lost 8 bases, and 18 bases lay between the germline ends. In germline, CDR1 is DFQATT, CDR2 SNEGSKA (reference sequence). This CDR3 has 13 residues. The CDR3, as DNA: TGCAGTATCTTGGGAGGGGAAGCGGAAAAACTGTTTTTT. Encoded protein: CSILGGEAEKLFF.

The rearrangement joins TRBV29-1 to TRBJ1-1; D unresolved. This CDR3 spans 13 amino acids. Per germline, CDR1 SQVTM and CDR2 ANQGSEA. The V gene lost 5 bases and the J gene lost 0 bases, with 10 bases spanning the gap. The CDR3 protein is CSVQWGMNTEAFF. In DNA form, the CDR3 reads TGCAGCGTTCAGTGGGGAATGAACACTGAAGCTTTCTTT.

This clonotype was seen a few times. The J gene is TRBJ1-2, the V gene TRBV6-5; maybe TRBD1 (5 bases). Per germline, CDR1 MNHEY and CDR2 SVGAGI. V lost 0 bases and J 2 bases, leaving 10 bases between the germline ends. The CDR3 is 15 amino acids. The CDR3 region is CASSYSGTGNYGYTF. CDR3 in DNA: TGTGCCAGCAGTTACTCGGGGACGGGGAACTATGGCTACACCTTC.

V is TRBV20-1 and J is TRBJ2-7; D remains ambiguous. The CDR3 has 12 residues. Germline V gives CDR1 DFQATT, CDR2 SNEGSKA (reference sequence). V was clipped by 2 bases and J by 3 bases, with 8 bases between them. CDR3 bases: TGCAGTGCTAGAAGGTTCGGCTACGAGCAGTACTTC. It yields the protein CSARRFGYEQYF.

The chain couples TRBV20-1 to TRBJ2-7; D not certain. This CDR3 spans 12 amino acids. V lost 6 bases and J lost 3, with 12 bases in between. Germline CDR1 reads DFQATT; CDR2 reads SNEGSKA (reference sequence). The chain's CDR3 is CSASGSYYEQYF. In DNA, the CDR3 is TGCAGTGCCTCCGGCAGTTACTACGAGCAGTACTTC.

Only a few counts were recorded for this clonotype. This chain joins TRBV20-1 and TRBJ2-7; 11 bases are shared with TRBD2. After removal of 5 bases from V and 3 bases from J, the junction contained 6 bases not matched to a gene. The CDR3 is made up of 14 amino acids. Germline CDR1 reads DFQATT; CDR2 reads SNEGSKA (reference sequence). CDR3 DNA sequence: TGCAGTGCTCCCACTAGCGGGGGACTCTACGAGCAGTACTTC. This gives the protein CSAPTSGGLYEQYF.

This clonotype has only a few counts. The chain has TRBV20-1 and TRBJ1-5, with 7 bases fitting TRBD1. V lost 6 bases to trimming and J lost 3 bases; unmatched junction nucleotides: 5. Germline values: CDR1 DFQATT, CDR2 SNEGSKA (reference sequence). The CDR3 has 13 amino acids. CDR3 coding DNA: TGCAGTGCAATTGGGACAGTCAATCAGCCCCAGCATTTT. Translating gives CSAIGTVNQPQHF.

This clonotype was recorded at least ten times. The genes are TRBV5-1 and TRBJ1-2; the D is unclear. This CDR3 has 15 amino acids. The germline gives CDR1 SGHRS, CDR2 YFSETQ. V was pared by 1 base and J by 6 bases, with 16 bases between. The CDR3 reads CASSLWVSGNHGYTF. CDR3 coding DNA: TGCGCCAGCAGCTTGTGGGTGTCCGGGAATCATGGCTACACCTTC.

At least ten counts were recorded for this clonotype. The CDR3 loop is CSVTGSYHTDTQYF. Here the CDR3 DNA reads TGCAGCGTAACAGGGAGTTATCACACAGATACGCAGTATTTT. This rearrangement joins TRBV29-1 to TRBJ2-3; TRBD1 is a possible D gene (6 bases). Germline loops: CDR1 SQVTM, CDR2 ANQGSEA. V lost 6 bases and J lost 2, with 15 bases in between. CDR3 size: 14 residues.

The sample holds many counts of this clonotype. The V and J genes are TRBV11-3 and TRBJ2-7; D unclear. Germline loops: CDR1 SGHNT, CDR2 YENEEA. Trimming removed 1 base from V and 3 bases from J, with 10 bases in between. This CDR3 is 14 amino acids long. The chain's CDR3 is CASSLVGRRYEQYF. The CDR3 nucleotides read TGTGCCAGCAGCTTAGTGGGCAGGCGCTACGAGCAGTACTTC.

This clonotype was counted only a few times. The junction and the germline gene differ at one end; a read error may be behind it. V is TRBV4-3 and J is TRBJ1-4; D might be TRBD1 (5 bases). Germline V lookup: CDR1 LGHNA, CDR2 YSLEER. The CDR3 consists of 12 residues. The CDR3 sequence is CASSQRGGTTHF. The CDR3 DNA reads TGCGCCAGCAGCCAGCGAGGCGGGACTACCCATTTT.

This clonotype was seen only a few times. This chain uses TRBV6-2 or TRBV6-3 with TRBJ2-1, with unresolved D. This CDR3 comprises 11 residues. The V and J ends lost 10 bases and 8 bases respectively, with 12 bases between them. Germline loops: CDR1 MNHEY, CDR2 SVGEGT. DNA for the CDR3: TGTGCCATCCCCGTAAACTATGAGCAGTTCTTC. Protein sequence: CAIPVNYEQFF.

This clonotype showed up just once. V usage is TRBV9 and J usage is TRBJ2-5, with a possible D match to TRBD2 (5 bases). Germline values: CDR1 SGDLS, CDR2 YYNGEE. The CDR3 loop spans 14 amino acids. V was cut by 2 bases and J by 5 bases, with 13 bases left in between. The CDR3 loop reads CASSVTIGPETQYF. The CDR3 DNA reads as TGTGCCAGCAGCGTGACTATTGGTCCTGAGACCCAGTACTTC.

This clonotype was observed at least ten times. The chain is built from TRBV29-1 and TRBJ2-1; TRBD2 matches 11 bases. The V gene end was trimmed by 5 bases and the J gene end by 4 bases; junction bases not matched to a gene: 4. CDR3 length: 14 residues. Per germline, CDR1 SQVTM and CDR2 ANQGSEA. CDR3 in DNA: TGCAGCGTTAAGGGACTAGCGGAGTACAATGAGCAGTTCTTC. It translates to CSVKGLAEYNEQFF.

This rearrangement joins TRBV6-1 to TRBJ1-5; maybe TRBD1 (5 bases). The CDR3 spans 13 residues. Per the germline V gene, CDR1 is MNHNS and CDR2 is SASEGT. V lost 6 bases, J lost 5 bases, and 11 bases lay in between. The CDR3 loop is CASRPRDYQPQHF. In DNA form, the CDR3 reads TGTGCCAGCAGACCCAGGGACTATCAGCCCCAGCATTTT.